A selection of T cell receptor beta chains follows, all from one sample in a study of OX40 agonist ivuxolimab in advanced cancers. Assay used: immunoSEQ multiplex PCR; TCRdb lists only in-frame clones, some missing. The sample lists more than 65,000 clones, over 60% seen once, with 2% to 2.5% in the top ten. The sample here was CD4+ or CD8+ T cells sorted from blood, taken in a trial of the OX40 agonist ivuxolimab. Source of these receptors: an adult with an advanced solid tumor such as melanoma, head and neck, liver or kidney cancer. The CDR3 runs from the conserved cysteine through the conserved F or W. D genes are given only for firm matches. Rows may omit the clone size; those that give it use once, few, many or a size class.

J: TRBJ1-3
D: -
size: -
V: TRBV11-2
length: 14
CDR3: CASYDDLSGNTIYF
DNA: TGTGCCAGCTACGATGATCTCTCTGGAAACACCATATATTTT

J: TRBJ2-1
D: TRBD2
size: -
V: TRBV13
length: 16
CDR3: CASSFWTSADYNEQFF
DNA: TGTGCCAGCAGCTTCTGGACTAGCGCGGACTACAATGAGCAGTTCTTC

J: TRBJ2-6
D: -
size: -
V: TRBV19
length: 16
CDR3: CASSIGGLSGANVLTF
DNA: TGTGCCAGTAGTATAGGTGGGTTATCTGGGGCCAACGTCCTGACTTTC

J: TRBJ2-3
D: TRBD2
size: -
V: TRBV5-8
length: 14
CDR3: CASHEREFTDTQYF
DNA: TGTGCCAGCCACGAGCGGGAGTTCACAGATACGCAGTATTTT

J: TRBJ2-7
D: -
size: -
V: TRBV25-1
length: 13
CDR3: CASGDISVYEQYF
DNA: TGTGCCAGCGGTGACATCTCCGTCTACGAGCAGTACTTC

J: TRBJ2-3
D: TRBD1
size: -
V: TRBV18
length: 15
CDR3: CASSSGQGGGDTQYF
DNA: TGTGCCAGCTCATCAGGACAGGGGGGAGGAGATACGCAGTATTTT

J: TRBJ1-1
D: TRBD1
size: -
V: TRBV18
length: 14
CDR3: CASRIQGARTEAFF
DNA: TGTGCCAGCCGAATACAGGGGGCAAGAACTGAAGCCTTCTTT

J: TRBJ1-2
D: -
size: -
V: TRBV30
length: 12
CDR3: CAWREGGSGYTF
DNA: TGTGCCTGGAGAGAAGGGGGGTCTGGCTACACCTTC

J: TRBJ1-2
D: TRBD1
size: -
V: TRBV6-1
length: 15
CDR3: CASSGNPGQGGGYTF
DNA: TGTGCCAGCAGTGGAAACCCGGGACAGGGAGGCGGCTACACCTTC

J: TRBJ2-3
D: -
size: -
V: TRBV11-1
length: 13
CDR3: CASSAGKRDTQYF
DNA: TGTGCCAGCAGCGCGGGAAAGAGGGATACGCAGTATTTT

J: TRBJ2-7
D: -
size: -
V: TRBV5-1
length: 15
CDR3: CASRPEVGATYEQYF
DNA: TGCGCCAGCCGCCCCGAAGTCGGGGCAACCTACGAGCAGTACTTC

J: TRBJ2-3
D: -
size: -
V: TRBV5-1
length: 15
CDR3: CASSPRSMGPDTQYF
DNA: TGCGCCAGCAGCCCCCGAAGCATGGGACCAGATACGCAGTATTTT

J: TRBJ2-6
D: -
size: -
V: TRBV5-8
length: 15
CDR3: CASSPWGSGANVLTF
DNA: TGTGCCAGCAGCCCTTGGGGCTCTGGGGCCAACGTCCTGACTTTC

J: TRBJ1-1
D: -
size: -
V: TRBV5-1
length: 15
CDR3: CASSLTTGLKSEAFF
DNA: TGCGCCAGCAGCTTGACTACCGGGCTGAAGTCTGAAGCTTTCTTT

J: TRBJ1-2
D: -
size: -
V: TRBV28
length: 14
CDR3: CASLNAGANYGYTF
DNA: TGTGCCAGCCTCAACGCGGGGGCTAACTATGGCTACACCTTC

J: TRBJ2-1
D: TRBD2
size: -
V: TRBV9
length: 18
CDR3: CASSVDSGGLLNYNEQFF
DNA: TGTGCCAGCAGCGTAGACAGCGGGGGGCTCCTTAACTACAATGAGCAGTTCTTC

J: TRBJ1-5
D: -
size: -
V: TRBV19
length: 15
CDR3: CASIPDSLGNQPQHF
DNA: TGTGCCAGTATTCCGGACAGCCTCGGCAATCAGCCCCAGCATTTT

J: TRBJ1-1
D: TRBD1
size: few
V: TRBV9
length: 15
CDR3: CASSRDRGRTTEAFF
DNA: TGTGCCAGCAGCCGTGACAGGGGGCGGACCACTGAAGCTTTCTTT

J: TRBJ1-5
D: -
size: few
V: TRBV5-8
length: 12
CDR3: CASSWGNQPQHF
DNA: TGTGCCAGCAGCTGGGGGAATCAGCCCCAGCATTTT

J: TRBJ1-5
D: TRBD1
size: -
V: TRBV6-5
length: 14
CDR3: CASRGQTPNQPQHF
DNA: TGTGCCAGCAGGGGACAGACACCAAATCAGCCCCAGCATTTT

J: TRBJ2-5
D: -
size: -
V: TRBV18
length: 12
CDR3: CASSPKEETQYF
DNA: TGTGCCAGCTCACCAAAGGAAGAGACCCAGTACTTC

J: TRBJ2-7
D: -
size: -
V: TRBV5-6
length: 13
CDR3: CASSLDATYEQYF
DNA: TGTGCCAGCAGCTTGGATGCCACCTACGAGCAGTACTTC

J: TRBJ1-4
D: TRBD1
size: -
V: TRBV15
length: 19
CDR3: CATSRARQGRGSTNEKLFF
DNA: TGTGCCACCAGCAGAGCCAGACAGGGGAGGGGATCAACTAATGAAAAACTGTTTTTT

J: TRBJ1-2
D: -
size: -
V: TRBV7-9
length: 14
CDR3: CASSLSGLDYGYTF
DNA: TGTGCCAGCAGCTTATCAGGGCTGGACTATGGCTACACCTTC

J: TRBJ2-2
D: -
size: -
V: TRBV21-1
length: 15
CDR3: CASSKFGLNTGELFF
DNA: TGTGCCAGCAGCAAATTCGGATTAAACACCGGGGAGCTGTTTTTT

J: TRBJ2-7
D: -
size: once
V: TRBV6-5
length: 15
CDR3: CASSYQSGPTYEQYF
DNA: TGTGCCAGCAGTTACCAGTCAGGACCTACCTACGAGCAGTACTTC

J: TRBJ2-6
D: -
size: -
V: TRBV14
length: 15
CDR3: CASSPRGAGANVLTF
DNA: TGTGCCAGCAGCCCCCGAGGGGCTGGGGCCAACGTCCTGACTTTC

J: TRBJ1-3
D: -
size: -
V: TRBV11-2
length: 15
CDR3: CASFGKGGSGNTIYF
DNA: TGTGCCAGCTTCGGGAAGGGTGGCTCTGGAAACACCATATATTTT

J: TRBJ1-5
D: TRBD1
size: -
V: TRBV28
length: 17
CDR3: CASSASRGTGVNQPQHF
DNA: TGTGCCAGCAGTGCATCCCGAGGGACAGGAGTTAATCAGCCCCAGCATTTT

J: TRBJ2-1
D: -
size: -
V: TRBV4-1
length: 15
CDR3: CASSQPEKRLNEQFF
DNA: TGCGCCAGCAGCCAACCTGAGAAGCGATTAAATGAGCAGTTCTTC

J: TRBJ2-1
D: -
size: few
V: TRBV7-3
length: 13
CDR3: CASSRGVTNEQFF
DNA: TGTGCCAGCAGCCGCGGAGTTACCAATGAGCAGTTCTTC

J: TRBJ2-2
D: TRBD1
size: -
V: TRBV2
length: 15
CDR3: CASRPDRENTGELFF
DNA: TGTGCCAGCAGACCCGACAGGGAGAACACCGGGGAGCTGTTTTTT

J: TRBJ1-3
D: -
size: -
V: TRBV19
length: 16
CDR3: CASTVAGILSGNTIYF
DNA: TGTGCCAGTACGGTTGCAGGGATCCTCTCTGGAAACACCATATATTTT

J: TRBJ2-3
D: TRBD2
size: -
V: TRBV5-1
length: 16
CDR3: CASSAGLAGPTDTQYF
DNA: TGCGCCAGCAGCGCAGGACTAGCGGGGCCCACAGATACGCAGTATTTT

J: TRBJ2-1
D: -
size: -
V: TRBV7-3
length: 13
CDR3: CASSFGQYNEQFF
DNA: TGTGCCAGCAGCTTCGGACAGTACAATGAGCAGTTCTTC

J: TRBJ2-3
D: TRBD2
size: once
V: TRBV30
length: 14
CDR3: CAWRGGGVVGTQYF
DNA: TGTGCCTGGAGAGGCGGGGGGGTGGTGGGTACGCAGTATTTT

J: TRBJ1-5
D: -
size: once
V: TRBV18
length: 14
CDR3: CASSPGAGNQPQHF
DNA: TGTGCCAGCTCACCTGGGGCGGGGAATCAGCCCCAGCATTTT

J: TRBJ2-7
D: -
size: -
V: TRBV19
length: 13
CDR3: CASSRTDSYEQYF
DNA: TGTGCCAGTAGTAGGACGGATTCCTACGAGCAGTACTTC

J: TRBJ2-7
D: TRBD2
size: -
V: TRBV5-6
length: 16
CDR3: CASSSSRSGSWYEQYF
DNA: TGTGCCAGCAGCTCCTCCAGGAGCGGGAGTTGGTACGAGCAGTACTTC

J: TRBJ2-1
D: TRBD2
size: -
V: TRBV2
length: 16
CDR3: CASRGLGSGIYNEQFF
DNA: TGTGCCAGCAGGGGCCTAGGTAGCGGGATATACAATGAGCAGTTCTTC

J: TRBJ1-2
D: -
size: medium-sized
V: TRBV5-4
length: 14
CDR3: CASSLGGEAGGYTF
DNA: TGTGCCAGCAGCTTAGGAGGGGAGGCGGGAGGCTACACCTTC

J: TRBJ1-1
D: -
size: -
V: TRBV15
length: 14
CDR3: CATSRDKRKQEAFF
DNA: TGTGCCACCAGCAGAGATAAGCGAAAACAGGAAGCTTTCTTT

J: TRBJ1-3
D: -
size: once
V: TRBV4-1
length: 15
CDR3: CASSQVGISGNTIYF
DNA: TGCGCCAGCAGCCAAGTAGGAATCTCTGGAAACACCATATATTTT

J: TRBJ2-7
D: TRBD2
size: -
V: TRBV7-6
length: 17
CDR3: CASSLSPTSGASKGQYF
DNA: TGTGCCAGCAGCTTATCGCCTACTAGCGGGGCAAGTAAAGGGCAGTACTTC

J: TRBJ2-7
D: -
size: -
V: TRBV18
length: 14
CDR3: CASSPTNTPTGQYF
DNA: TGTGCCAGCTCACCAACAAATACTCCAACGGGGCAGTACTTC

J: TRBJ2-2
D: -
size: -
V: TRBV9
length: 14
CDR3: CASSVAPNTGELFF
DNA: TGTGCCAGCAGCGTTGCACCCAACACCGGGGAGCTGTTTTTT

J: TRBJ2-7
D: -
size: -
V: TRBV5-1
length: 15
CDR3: CASSLGPGNSYEQYF
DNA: TGCGCCAGCAGCTTGGGGCCAGGTAACTCCTACGAGCAGTACTTC

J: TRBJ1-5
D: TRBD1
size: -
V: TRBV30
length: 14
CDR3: CAWKGQGASQPQHF
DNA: TGTGCCTGGAAGGGACAGGGGGCCAGTCAGCCCCAGCATTTT

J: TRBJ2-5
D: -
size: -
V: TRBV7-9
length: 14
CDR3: CASSLRRDQETQYF
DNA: TGTGCCAGCAGCTTAAGGAGGGACCAAGAGACCCAGTACTTC

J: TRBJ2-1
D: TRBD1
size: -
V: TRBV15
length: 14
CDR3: CATSRGTTGGEQFF
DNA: TGTGCCACCAGCAGAGGTACGACAGGGGGTGAGCAGTTCTTC

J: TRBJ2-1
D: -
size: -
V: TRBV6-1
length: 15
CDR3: CASSETNAGLNEQFF
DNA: TGTGCCAGCAGTGAAACGAATGCAGGACTCAATGAGCAGTTCTTC

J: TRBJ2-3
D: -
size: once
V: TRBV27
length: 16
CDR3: CASTRRWGTSTDTQYF
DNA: TGTGCCAGCACCCGAAGGTGGGGTACTAGCACAGATACGCAGTATTTT

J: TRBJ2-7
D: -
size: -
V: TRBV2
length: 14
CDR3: CASSEVASSYEQYF
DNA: TGTGCCAGCAGTGAAGTCGCCAGCTCCTACGAGCAGTACTTC

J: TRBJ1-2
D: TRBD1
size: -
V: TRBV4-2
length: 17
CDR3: CASSQRGSQGVKYGYTF
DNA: TGTGCCAGCAGCCAAAGAGGGAGTCAGGGGGTAAAGTATGGCTACACCTTC